This T cell receptor beta chain originates from a study of Graves' ophthalmopathy and Graves' hyperthyroidism. Researchers took RNA transcripts and amplified TCR beta CDR3 regions from them. The first round was an RT-PCR with HTBI primers, and the second round was a multiplex PCR. MiXCR, run by TCRdb on the multiplex PCR reads, gives a single entry per CDR3 protein. Here the sample spans 300,000 to 400,000 distinct CDR3 sequences, about a sixth being singletons. V was trimmed by 4 bases and J by 3 bases, leaving 10 bases between them. CDR1 is SEHNR and CDR2 is FQNEAQ in the germline V gene (reference sequence). The CDR3 loop spans 13 amino acids.

This TCR was sampled from an adult man with Graves' ophthalmopathy. The chain employs TRBV7-9 and TRBJ2-7; perhaps D is TRBD1 or TRBD2 (5 bases each). The sequencing input was peripheral blood. CDR3 sequence: CASSSGRYYEQYF. The CDR3 DNA follows: TGTGCCAGCAGCTCGGGACGGTACTACGAGCAGTACTTC.